This record covers a single TCR beta chain. This sample stems from a study of blood T cell repertoires in COVID-19. Study context: Sites across the United States, Italy and Spain contributed samples from acute and convalescent COVID-19. Sample material is recorded as cDNA or gDNA derived from T cells, B-cell-depleted T cells, or PBMCs.

Authors' methods: Quantification of nucleated cells was approximated via reference gene primer amplification. Sequencing was performed with immunoSEQ multiplex PCR; in TCRdb, only in-frame clones are kept and a portion is missing. For V, J and clone size, that table is used; D and trimming come from the DNA. The sample has approximately 210,000 clones, around four fifths seen once. This CDR3 comprises 15 residues. V was trimmed by 2 bases and J by 4 bases, leaving 12 bases between them. Germline CDR1 reads MNHNS; CDR2 reads SASEGT. Sequenced input: peripheral blood. This TCR was sampled from a woman in her 50s with active or convalescent COVID-19. The rearrangement joins TRBV6-1 to TRBJ1-5; D perhaps matches TRBD1 (5 bases). The CDR3 spells CASSERWQGNQPQHF. The CDR3 DNA reads as TGTGCCAGCAGTGAAAGGTGGCAGGGAAATCAGCCCCAGCATTTT.